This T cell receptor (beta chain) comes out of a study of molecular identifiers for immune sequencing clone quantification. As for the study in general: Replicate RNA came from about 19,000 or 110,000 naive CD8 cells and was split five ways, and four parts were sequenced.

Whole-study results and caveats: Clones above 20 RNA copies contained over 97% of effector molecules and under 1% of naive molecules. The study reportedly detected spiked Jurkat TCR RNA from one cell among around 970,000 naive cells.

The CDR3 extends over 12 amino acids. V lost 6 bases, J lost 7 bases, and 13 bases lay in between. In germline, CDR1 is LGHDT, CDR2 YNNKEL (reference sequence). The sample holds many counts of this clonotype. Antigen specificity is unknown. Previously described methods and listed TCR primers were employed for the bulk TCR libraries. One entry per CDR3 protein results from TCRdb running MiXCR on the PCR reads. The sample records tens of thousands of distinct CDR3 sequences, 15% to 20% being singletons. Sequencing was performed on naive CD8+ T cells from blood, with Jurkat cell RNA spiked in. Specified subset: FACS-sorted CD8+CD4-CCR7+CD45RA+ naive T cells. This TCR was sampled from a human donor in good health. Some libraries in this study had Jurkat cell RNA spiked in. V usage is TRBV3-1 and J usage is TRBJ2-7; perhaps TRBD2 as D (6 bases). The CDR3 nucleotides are TGTGCCAGCAGGGGGGGAATTGGTGAGCAGTACTTC. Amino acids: CASRGGIGEQYF.